The source of this TCR beta chain is a study of blood T cell repertoires in COVID-19. Background on the study: The analysed material was cDNA or gDNA that came from T cells, B-cell-depleted T cells, or PBMCs.

Germline CDR1 is MNHEY and CDR2 is SVGAGI. This CDR3 has 15 amino acids. V shed 4 bases and J 7 bases; nucleotides not matched to a gene: 6. Original processing notes: Estimation of nucleated cell counts was performed using reference gene primer amplification. This table comes from immunoSEQ multiplex PCR, and its TCRdb copy is limited to in-frame clones, with some not included. D and trimming come from the DNA, and the V and J calls and clone size come from that table. The table records 250,000 or so clones, roughly 90% of them present only once. Sequenced: peripheral blood. The sequence came from a woman aged 30 to 39 with acute or convalescent COVID-19. The rearrangement joins TRBV6-5 to TRBJ2-1; TRBD2 matches 11 bases. DNA for the CDR3: TGTGCCAGCAGTTTACTAGCGGGAGCTTTGAATGAGCAGTTCTTC. Encoded protein: CASSLLAGALNEQFF.